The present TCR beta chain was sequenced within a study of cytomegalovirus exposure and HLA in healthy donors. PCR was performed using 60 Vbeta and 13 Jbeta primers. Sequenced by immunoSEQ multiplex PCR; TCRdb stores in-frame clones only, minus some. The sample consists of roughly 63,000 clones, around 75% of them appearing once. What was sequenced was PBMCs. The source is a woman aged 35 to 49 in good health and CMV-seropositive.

The CDR3 loop reads CASSVMRGGTNEQFF. DNA of the CDR3: TGTGCCAGCAGTGTTATGCGGGGGGGCACAAATGAGCAGTTCTTC. The chain carries TRBV2 and TRBJ2-1, with 9 positions matching TRBD2. This CDR3 contains 15 residues. The trim removed 4 bases at V and 7 bases at J, leaving 8 bases unmatched. Germline assignment: CDR1 SNHLY and CDR2 FYNNEI.